The 25 T cell receptor beta chains presented below share a single source sample, sequenced in a study of T cells in Graves' hyperthyroidism and ophthalmopathy (dated by TCRdb to the late 2010s). Receptors were amplified or captured by multiplex PCR. TCRdb lists the instrument as Illumina HiSeq 2000. The TCR beta CDR3 regions were amplified from RNA transcripts. For the first round of RT-PCR on the TCR CDR3, the HTBI primer set was used together with the Qiagen OneStep RT-PCR kit. Through fastp at Q25 and MiXCR, TCRdb rebuilt clones from the public reads, retaining in-frame beta chains. Each record represents a unique CDR3 protein, reported with the most common genes and DNA among its rows. The sample table records hundreds of thousands of distinct CDR3 sequences; around 15% of these occur just once. The ten largest clones add up to less than 15% of the sample. Sequenced: blood. The receptors were gathered from a man aged 18-30 years with Graves' ophthalmopathy.

The V and J genes are TRBV5-5 and TRBJ2-2; 8 bases are shared with TRBD1. The germline V gene has CDR1 SGHKS and CDR2 YYEKEE (reference sequence). V dropped 4 bases and J dropped 0; count of bases not matched to a gene: 11. The CDR3 sequence is 18 residues long. CDR3 nucleotide sequence: TGTGCCAGCAGCGGGGACAGGCCCTTTACTACGAACACCGGGGAGCTGTTTTTT. Translating gives CASSGDRPFTTNTGELFF.

This clonotype was found a few times. The CDR3 coding sequence is TGTGCCAGCAGTTCGACGGACAGGGGTGGCGAGCAGTACTTC. Protein product: CASSSTDRGGEQYF. This chain links TRBV27 with TRBJ2-7; 9 nucleotides agree with TRBD1. The ends lost 4 bases at V and 6 bases at J; junction bases unmatched: 7. Germline loops: CDR1 MNHEY, CDR2 SMNVEV (reference sequence). The CDR3 is 14 residues long.

Ten or more counts support this clonotype. This sequence joins TRBV20-1 and TRBJ1-5; D might be TRBD1 (5 bases). CDR3 size: 15 residues. CDR1 DFQATT and CDR2 SNEGSKA come from the germline V gene (reference sequence). The V and J ends lost 0 bases and 2 bases respectively, with 11 bases between them. The CDR3 DNA is TGCAGTGCTAGAGATCCCAGGGTAGGCAATCAGCCCCAGCATTTT. Translating gives CSARDPRVGNQPQHF.

This clonotype was found many times. The chain combines TRBV10-3 with TRBJ2-1; 11 nucleotides match TRBD1. V shed 0 bases and J 6 bases; nucleotides not matched to a gene: 7. The CDR3 runs to 17 residues. Germline V gives CDR1 ENHRY, CDR2 SYGVKD. CDR3 DNA: TGTGCCATCAGTGAGTCGATAGGGGGACAGGGGGTCAATGAGCAGTTCTTC. Its translation: CAISESIGGQGVNEQFF.

This clonotype has only a few counts. The V and J genes are TRBV16 and TRBJ2-7; D is unresolved. Germline V gives CDR1 KGHSY, CDR2 FQNENV. The CDR3 covers 14 residues. The germline V and J ends were trimmed by 4 bases and 0 bases, with 10 bases remaining between them. The CDR3 protein is CASSPKGTSYEQYF. The DNA for the CDR3 is TGTGCCAGCAGCCCTAAGGGCACCTCCTACGAGCAGTACTTC.

This clonotype turned up a few times. This chain joins TRBV7-9 and TRBJ2-2; 7 bases agree with TRBD1. Per germline, CDR1 SEHNR and CDR2 FQNEAQ (reference sequence). This CDR3 spans 15 amino acids. The V segment lost 4 bases and the J segment 4 bases; nucleotides outside the gene matches: 6. Here the CDR3 reads CASSSDRVGTGELFF. CDR3 nucleotides: TGTGCCAGCAGCTCCGACAGGGTTGGCACCGGGGAGCTGTTTTTT.

This clonotype was observed at least ten times. The chain combines TRBV7-2 with TRBJ2-7; 15 nucleotides align to TRBD2. Germline lookup yields CDR1 SGHTA and CDR2 FQGNSA. Trimming at V came to 3 bases and at J to 9 bases, leaving 6 bases not matched to a gene. The CDR3 is 15 residues long. CDR3 coding DNA: TGTGCCAGCAGCTTCGCGGGACTAGCGGGAGGAGGGCAGTACTTC. This sequence encodes CASSFAGLAGGGQYF.

This clonotype was detected ten times or more. The CDR3, as DNA: TGCGCCAGCAGTGAGAGGGCGCGGGTCTATGGCTACACCTTC. Translated, it gives CASSERARVYGYTF. The chain carries TRBV10-2 and TRBJ1-2; no clear D. This CDR3 contains 14 residues. CDR1 is WSHSY, CDR2 SAAADI, per germline. The germline V and J ends were trimmed by 2 bases and 4 bases, with 11 bases remaining between them.

This clonotype has just a few counts. In DNA form, the CDR3 reads TGTGCCAGCATTGAGACTAGCCCCCCCCGCGGCACAGATACGCAGTATTTT. It codes for CASIETSPPRGTDTQYF. This chain uses TRBV6-1 with TRBJ2-3; 7 bases map to TRBD2. CDR3 length equals 17 residues. J lost 1 base, V lost 7 bases, and 14 bases had no gene match. Germline CDR1 MNHNS, CDR2 SASEGT.

The chain employs TRBV10-3 and TRBJ2-2; maybe TRBD2 (6 bases). CDR3 length equals 13 residues. V lost 6 bases to trimming and J lost 6 bases, with 11 bases between them. Germline values: CDR1 ENHRY, CDR2 SYGVKD. The CDR3 bases are TGTGCCATCAGGTCGGGACTGTCCGGGGAGCTGTTTTTT. The encoded protein is CAIRSGLSGELFF.

The rearrangement joins TRBV7-6 to TRBJ2-1; TRBD2 matches at 13 bases. The V and J ends lost 5 bases and 8 bases, in that order; junction bases with no gene match: 6. This CDR3 contains 15 residues. Germline-derived CDR1 and CDR2 are SGHVS and FNYEAQ. CDR3 coding DNA: TGTGCCAGCAGCCAACTAGCGGGAGGGCCGCATGAGCAGTTCTTC. Protein: CASSQLAGGPHEQFF.

This clonotype was counted ten times or more. The chain uses TRBV12-3 or TRBV12-4 and TRBJ2-2; 7 bases fit TRBD2. J was trimmed by 5 bases and V by 6 bases; bases with no gene match: 30. The length of the CDR3 is 22 residues. The CDR3 coding sequence is TGTGCCAGCAGCGGCCCCTTGGCGGGACTATCAAAGCGGGGTTTGGGGACCGGGGAGCTGTTTTTT. Its protein is CASSGPLAGLSKRGLGTGELFF.

This clonotype was counted many times. This chain connects TRBV7-2 to TRBJ2-1, with 8 bases matching TRBD1. The CDR3 runs 13 residues. After removal of 4 bases from V and 7 bases from J, the junction contained 3 bases not matched to a gene. The V gene's germline CDR1 is SGHTA and CDR2 FQGNSA. CDR3 nucleotide sequence: TGTGCCAGCAGCTGGACAGGGATTAATGAGCAGTTCTTC. It specifies CASSWTGINEQFF.

This chain uses TRBV19 with TRBJ2-1, with D perhaps matching TRBD2 (6 bases). Germline values: CDR1 LNHDA, CDR2 SQIVND (reference sequence). Trimming took off 5 bases at V and 13 bases at J, with 21 bases between the two ends. This CDR3 region has 14 residues. CDR3 coding DNA: TGTGCCAGTAGTCGGGGAACTAGCTCAGGCCTCCAGTTCTTC. Translating it yields CASSRGTSSGLQFF.

This clonotype was seen only a few times. This rearrangement joins TRBV9 to TRBJ2-5; D is unresolved. Germline assignment: CDR1 SGDLS and CDR2 YYNGEE. V was clipped by 0 bases and J by 1 base, with 7 bases between them. The CDR3 is made up of 14 amino acids. The CDR3 reads CASSVGSGQETQYF. The CDR3 nucleotides are TGTGCCAGCAGCGTAGGGTCGGGCCAAGAGACCCAGTACTTC.

V is TRBV19 and J is TRBJ2-3, with TRBD2 matching 8 bases. Germline CDR1 reads LNHDA; CDR2 reads SQIVND (reference sequence). V lost 3 bases, J lost 5 bases, and 10 bases stayed unmatched. CDR3 length equals 16 residues. CDR3 amino acids: CASSIGRTSRLDTQYF. CDR3 sequence (DNA): TGTGCCAGTAGTATCGGGAGGACTAGCCGCCTAGATACGCAGTATTTT.

This clonotype was counted ten times or more. The gene calls are TRBV6-1 and TRBJ2-7; D remains ambiguous. Trimming pared 2 bases from V and 0 bases from J, leaving 5 bases between. CDR1 is MNHNS and CDR2 is SASEGT in the germline V gene. CDR3 length: 13 amino acids. The CDR3: CASSEYSSYEQYF. As DNA, the CDR3 is TGTGCCAGCAGTGAATACAGCTCCTACGAGCAGTACTTC.

This chain uses TRBV20-1 with TRBJ2-2; 12 nucleotides line up with TRBD2. Germline assignment: CDR1 DFQATT and CDR2 SNEGSKA (reference sequence). The length of the CDR3 is 16 residues. V gave up 2 bases and J gave up 7 bases; unmatched junction bases: 8. CDR3 coding DNA: TGCAGTGCTAGATCGACTAGCGGGAGAGTCTACGGGGAGCTGTTTTTT. This translates into CSARSTSGRVYGELFF.

As for this clonotype: A much larger clone differs from this one at a single base, so this may be a read error. This chain links TRBV11-2 with TRBJ2-7; D might be TRBD1 (6 bases). The J call may be mistaken, given a closer DNA end match to TRBJ2-1. This CDR3 comprises 13 residues. Germline V CDR1 and CDR2: SGHAT, FQNNGV. The CDR3 loop is CASSLTGKYEQFF. In nucleotides, the CDR3 is TGTGCCAGCAGCTTAACAGGGAAATACGAGCAGTTCTTC.

This clonotype was detected many times. V gene TRBV18 combines with J gene TRBJ1-2; maybe TRBD1 (5 bases). Germline V gene sequence: CDR1 KGHSH, CDR2 LQKENI. The V and J ends lost 1 base and 9 bases respectively, with 9 bases between them. This CDR3 is built from 12 residues. CDR3 in DNA: TGTGCCAGCTCACCACTTCAGGGTAGCTACACCTTC. Amino acid sequence: CASSPLQGSYTF.

This clonotype was counted ten times or more. The V and J genes are TRBV12-3 or TRBV12-4 and TRBJ1-6, with 7 bases matching TRBD1. The trim removed 3 bases at V and 10 bases at J, leaving 6 bases unmatched. The CDR3 contains 14 residues. The DNA of the CDR3 is TGTGCCAGCAGTTTGACAGGGATGGTCTCACCCCTCCACTTT. Translation: CASSLTGMVSPLHF.

This clonotype was detected ten times or more. The CDR3: CASSYGTGANYGYTF. CDR3 bases: TGTGCCAGCAGTTACGGGACAGGGGCTAACTATGGCTACACCTTC. The chain uses TRBV6-2 or TRBV6-3 and TRBJ1-2; the match to TRBD1 covers 10 bases. The CDR3 covers 15 residues. CDR1 is MNHEY and CDR2 is SVGEGT in the germline V gene. Trimming took 2 bases from V and 0 from J; bases not matched to a gene: 0.

This clonotype was counted many times. The V call is TRBV2, the J call TRBJ2-1; 7 nucleotides align to TRBD1. V trimming: 8 bases; J trimming: 3 bases; junction bases outside the gene matches: 10. CDR1 and CDR2 (germline): SNHLY, FYNNEI. The CDR3 sequence is 15 residues long. The CDR3 nucleotides read TGTGCCAGCCGACACCGGGACAGCCGCTACAATGAGCAGTTCTTC. Its protein product is CASRHRDSRYNEQFF.

This clonotype was picked up many times. This chain links TRBV24-1 with TRBJ2-7, with TRBD1 identical over 11 bases. Germline-derived CDR1 and CDR2 are KGHDR and SFDVKD. Trimming removed 5 bases from V and 5 bases from J; junction bases left unmatched: 4. The CDR3 has 14 residues. The CDR3 loop reads CATSGGTGGDEQYF. The CDR3 coding sequence is TGTGCCACCAGTGGCGGGACAGGGGGTGACGAGCAGTACTTC.

Details on this clonotype: Likely a read error: the CDR3 ends without its conserved phenylalanine or tryptophan. The chain joins TRBV4-1 to TRBJ2-7; D is unresolved. This CDR3 spans 18 amino acids. Germline assignment: CDR1 MGHRA and CDR2 YSYEKL. V lost 4 bases to trimming and J lost 0 bases, with 22 bases between them. Here the CDR3 reads CASSLRVYYRPDSYEQYL. The CDR3 DNA sequence: TGCGCCAGCAGCCTAAGGGTGTACTACCGACCCGACTCCTACGAGCAGTACCTC.